This passage covers 19 T cell receptor beta chains from one sample sequenced in a study of blood T cell repertoires in COVID-19 (dated by TCRdb to 2020 to 2021). To prepare the library, the immunoSEQ multiplex PCR assay was applied. Here the immuneACCESS table is served through TCRdb, limited to in-frame sequences with V and J called. Missing clones are a known gap in these copies; in checked studies unresolved V genes cover under half, and the rest lacks a known reason. The sample table records roughly 41,000 clones; around 89% of these occur just once. The top ten clonotypes cover around 4.6% of the sample. The sequenced sample consisted of peripheral blood. The receptor source for this set is a human donor in a cohort sampled during active COVID-19.

This clone has a single count. The rearrangement links TRBV30 to TRBJ1-6; 8 bases line up with TRBD1. CDR3 length: 18 residues. Unmatched junction bases numbered 19, after V lost 1 base and J lost 11 bases. Germline CDR1 GTSNPN, CDR2 SVGIG (reference sequence). DNA for the CDR3: TGTGCCTGGAGTGCAATTCGGACAGGGATTAATATCGGGGCACCCCTCCACTTT. Protein sequence: CAWSAIRTGINIGAPLHF.

The V and J genes are TRBV19 and TRBJ2-3; 14 bases line up with TRBD2. Germline loops: CDR1 LNHDA, CDR2 SQIVND (reference sequence). The CDR3 totals 18 residues. V trimming: 8 bases; J trimming: 4 bases; junction bases outside the gene matches: 14. The CDR3 nucleotides read TGTGCCAGTGCCGGCTGGACTAGCGGGAGGAGGTCTTCAGATACGCAGTATTTT. It specifies CASAGWTSGRRSSDTQYF. Supplemented by reference TRBV19 and TRBJ2-3, the full variable domain reads DGGITQSPKYLFRKEGQNVTLSCEQNLNHDAMYWYRQDPGQGLRLIYYSQIVNDFQKGDIAEGYSVSREKKESFPLTVTSAQKNPTAFYLCASAGWTSGRRSSDTQYFGPGTRLTVL.

This chain connects TRBV27 to TRBJ2-1, with 9 nucleotides matching TRBD2. The germline CDR1 and CDR2 sequences are MNHEY and SMNVEV (reference sequence). The CDR3 length is 15 residues. Unmatched junction bases numbered 0, after V lost 3 bases and J lost 0 bases. Here the CDR3 reads CASSFSGSSYNEQFF. CDR3 sequence (DNA): TGTGCCAGCAGTTTTAGCGGGAGCTCCTACAATGAGCAGTTCTTC.

This chain uses TRBV10-3 with TRBJ2-7, with 7 bases fitting TRBD1. V shed 6 bases and J 5 bases; nucleotides not matched to a gene: 13. CDR1 is ENHRY and CDR2 is SYGVKD in the germline V gene. The CDR3 covers 15 residues. The CDR3 protein is CAIRGTAQNPHEQYF. The CDR3 coding sequence is TGTGCCATCAGGGGGACAGCCCAAAATCCTCACGAGCAGTACTTC.

The chain has TRBV6-4 and TRBJ1-5; perhaps TRBD1 as D (6 bases). V lost 6 bases and J lost 2, with 8 bases in between. This CDR3 region has 13 residues. Germline CDR1 is MRHNA and CDR2 is SNTAGT. The CDR3, as DNA: TGTGCCAGCAGCCCAGGGGGCAATCAGCCCCAGCATTTT. Protein product: CASSPGGNQPQHF.

The chain carries TRBV7-9 and TRBJ2-5; tentatively, D is TRBD2 (5 bases). V lost 0 bases and J 4 bases, leaving 9 bases between the germline ends. The CDR3 is 14 residues long. The germline gives CDR1 SEHNR, CDR2 FQNEAQ (reference sequence). The CDR3 nucleotides are TGTGCCAGCAGCTTAGCACTAGAATTAGAGACCCAGTACTTC. Translation gives CASSLALELETQYF.

The rearrangement uses TRBV11-3 and TRBJ2-7; TRBD2 matches at 8 bases. CDR1 SGHNT and CDR2 YENEEA come from the germline V gene. The CDR3 runs to 15 residues. Trimming removed 5 bases from V and 3 bases from J; junction bases left unmatched: 9. CDR3: CASSPGTRGSYEQYF. CDR3 nucleotide sequence: TGTGCCAGCAGCCCCGGGACTAGAGGGAGCTACGAGCAGTACTTC.

V and J are TRBV9 and TRBJ2-7; 13 positions agree with TRBD2. This CDR3 comprises 15 residues. Germline values: CDR1 SGDLS, CDR2 YYNGEE. V shed 0 bases and J 10 bases; nucleotides not matched to a gene: 7. CDR3 DNA: TGTGCCAGCAGCGTAGGCGGACTAGCGGGAGTAGGACAGTACTTC. It specifies CASSVGGLAGVGQYF.

The chain combines TRBV7-2 with TRBJ2-1; no clear D. Germline CDR1 reads SGHTA; CDR2 reads FQGNSA. The CDR3 runs to 14 residues. Deletions cut 2 bases from V and 4 bases from J, with 9 bases between. CDR3 nucleotides: TGTGCCAGCAGCTTAAATAACTTATACAATGAGCAGTTCTTC. Translation: CASSLNNLYNEQFF.

V and J are TRBV18 and TRBJ2-4; a possible D gene is TRBD1 (5 bases). Germline V gene sequence: CDR1 KGHSH, CDR2 LQKENI. The CDR3 length is 15 residues. Deletions cut 0 bases from V and 6 bases from J, with 12 bases between. The CDR3 sequence is CASSPPYSRGNIQYF. The CDR3 coding sequence is TGTGCCAGCTCACCACCGTACTCTAGGGGAAACATTCAGTACTTC.

The rearrangement links TRBV16 to TRBJ2-7; D remains ambiguous. The CDR3 consists of 16 residues. Germline values: CDR1 KGHSY, CDR2 FQNENV. V lost 2 bases and J lost 4, with 18 bases in between. CDR3 coding DNA: TGTGCCAGCAGCCAAAAAGATAGCAAAACCGCTTACGAGCAGTACTTC. Translation gives CASSQKDSKTAYEQYF.

This rearrangement joins TRBV7-8 to TRBJ1-1; a possible D gene is TRBD1 (5 bases). Per germline, CDR1 SGHVS and CDR2 FQNEAQ. V was pared by 5 bases and J by 5 bases, with 18 bases between. The CDR3 is 15 amino acids. The CDR3 loop is CASSRRDLGGTEAFF. In nucleotides, the CDR3 is TGTGCCAGCAGCCGCCGGGACCTCGGGGGGACTGAAGCTTTCTTT.

The rearrangement links TRBV27 to TRBJ1-5; 7 nucleotides align to TRBD1. Per germline, CDR1 MNHEY and CDR2 SMNVEV (reference sequence). The CDR3 runs to 15 residues. The V gene end was trimmed by 5 bases and the J gene end by 4 bases; junction bases not matched to a gene: 8. The CDR3 region is CASSPGTAQNQPQHF. In DNA form, the CDR3 reads TGTGCCAGCAGTCCCGGGACAGCACAAAATCAGCCCCAGCATTTT.

The gene calls are TRBV28 and TRBJ1-6, with TRBD1 identical over 8 bases. CDR1 and CDR2 from the germline V gene are MDHEN and SYDVKM. The CDR3 contains 16 residues. V was clipped by 7 bases and J by 6 bases; unmatched bases: 11. The chain's CDR3 is CASTQGGAVGNSPLHF. CDR3 coding DNA: TGTGCCAGCACACAGGGGGGAGCCGTCGGTAATTCACCCCTCCACTTT.

The rearrangement uses TRBV12-5 and TRBJ2-7; TRBD1 agrees at 9 bases. The CDR3 runs to 19 residues. Trimming removed 7 bases from V and 2 bases from J; junction bases left unmatched: 21. Germline CDR1 is LGHNT and CDR2 is FRNRAP. CDR3 in DNA: TGTGCTAGTGCCATGCCTCCGGGACAGGGATTGGGGACCCCCTACGAGCAGTACTTC. Amino acids: CASAMPPGQGLGTPYEQYF. Together with reference TRBV12-5 and TRBJ2-7, the CDR3 gives the full variable domain: DARVTQTPRHKVTEMGQEVTMRCQPILGHNTVFWYRQTMMQGLELLAYFRNRAPLDDSGMPKDRFSAEMPDATLATLKIQPSEPRDSAVYFCASAMPPGQGLGTPYEQYFGPGTRLTVT.

This clone was observed a handful of times. This chain uses TRBV19 with TRBJ2-6; unclear D gene. Trimming took 4 bases from V and 1 from J, leaving 8 bases between them. Germline assignment: CDR1 LNHDA and CDR2 SQIVND (reference sequence). CDR3 size: 15 residues. CDR3 in DNA: TGTGCCAGTAGTACCTACCTTTCTGGGGCCAACGTCCTGACTTTC. Amino acids: CASSTYLSGANVLTF.

The chain recombines TRBV18 with TRBJ1-2; D may be TRBD1 (5 bases). Germline values: CDR1 KGHSH, CDR2 LQKENI. This CDR3 comprises 14 residues. Trimming removed 3 bases from V and 12 bases from J, with 20 bases in between. CDR3 sequence reads: CASSPTGDPKGNTF. Written as DNA, the CDR3 is TGTGCCAGCTCACCCACGGGGGACCCAAAGGGAAACACCTTC. Combining the CDR3 with reference TRBV18 and TRBJ1-2 gives the whole variable domain NAGVMQNPRHLVRRRGQEARLRCSPMKGHSHVYWYRQLPEEGLKFMVYLQKENIIDESGMPKERFSAEFPKEGPSILRIQQVVRGDSAAYFCASSPTGDPKGNTFGSGTRLTVV.

The V call is TRBV4-1, the J call TRBJ2-6, with 8 nucleotides matching TRBD1. CDR3 size: 19 residues. The germline V gene encodes CDR1 MGHRA and CDR2 YSYEKL. The V gene end was trimmed by 4 bases and the J gene end by 3 bases; junction bases not matched to a gene: 14. CDR3 in DNA: TGCGCCAGCAGCCGCTTACCGGGACAGGCGTTGGTTGGGGCCAACGTCCTGACTTTC. Protein sequence: CASSRLPGQALVGANVLTF.

This chain links TRBV7-8 with TRBJ1-6, with 12 bases identical to TRBD1. Losses at the gene ends were 0 bases for V and 9 bases for J; bases not matched to a gene: 12. This CDR3 is 19 amino acids long. Germline CDR1 reads SGHVS; CDR2 reads FQNEAQ. CDR3 region: CASSLARGTGGAVGSPLHF. The CDR3 DNA reads as TGTGCCAGCAGCTTAGCGCGGGGGACAGGGGGCGCCGTGGGTTCACCCCTCCACTTT.